Following are 27 T cell receptor beta chains from one sample sequenced in a study of shared clonotypes between healthy human individuals. Method: immunoSEQ multiplex PCR; TCRdb's copy keeps in-frame clones and lacks some. Of fewer than 1.8 million clones in the sample, 98% are singletons; the top ten hold 0.36%. The sample comprised naive CD4+ T cells sorted from blood. As to subset: CD45RA+ positively selected. All receptors come from a man between 25 and 39 years old in good health.

V gene TRBV6-6 combines with J gene TRBJ1-3; TRBD1 is a possible D gene (5 bases). The V and J ends lost 6 bases and 2 bases respectively, with 11 bases between them. The germline CDR1 and CDR2 sequences are MNHNY and SVGAGI (reference sequence). The CDR3 covers 14 residues. CDR3: CASSSRVTGNTIYF. CDR3 in DNA: TGTGCCAGCAGCTCCAGGGTAACTGGAAACACCATATATTTT.

The chain links TRBV2 to TRBJ1-1, with D uncertain. The V end was cut by 7 bases, the J end by 4 bases, with 13 bases between. Germline V lookup: CDR1 SNHLY, CDR2 FYNNEI. The CDR3 loop spans 13 amino acids. CDR3 region: CASKEGTGTEAFF. The CDR3 DNA reads TGTGCCAGCAAGGAGGGAACTGGCACTGAAGCTTTCTTT.

The gene calls are TRBV28 and TRBJ2-7; D perhaps matches TRBD1 (6 bases). The CDR3 runs to 13 residues. The germline CDR1 and CDR2 sequences are MDHEN and SYDVKM. V was shortened by 5 bases and J by 9 bases, with 17 bases between the two germline ends. The CDR3 DNA sequence: TGTGCCAGCAGTGCGTCAGGGGACACCTGGCAGTACTTC. This sequence encodes CASSASGDTWQYF.

The chain uses TRBV20-1 and TRBJ2-7; D ambiguous. The V gene's germline CDR1 is DFQATT and CDR2 SNEGSKA (reference sequence). Trimming removed 3 bases at V and 11 bases at J, with 8 bases between. The CDR3 spans 9 residues. The CDR3 region is CSASPTEYF. For the CDR3, the DNA is TGCAGTGCTAGTCCCACGGAGTACTTC.

The genes are TRBV5-5 and TRBJ1-5, with D tentatively TRBD1 (6 bases). CDR3 length equals 14 residues. CDR1 and CDR2 from the germline V gene are SGHKS and YYEKEE (reference sequence). Trimming cost V 0 bases and J 5 bases, with 9 bases left between them. CDR3 in amino acids: CASSLGGQHQPQHF. CDR3 sequence (DNA): TGTGCCAGCAGCTTGGGAGGACAGCATCAGCCCCAGCATTTT.

The chain has TRBV11-3 and TRBJ2-2; D might be TRBD1 or TRBD2, each matching 5 bases. The CDR3 has 13 amino acids. The germline V and J ends were trimmed by 6 bases and 7 bases, with 12 bases remaining between them. Germline V CDR1 and CDR2: SGHNT, YENEEA. The CDR3 DNA sequence: TGTGCCAGCAGGGCTAATGGGGGCGGGGAGCTGTTTTTT. This codes for CASRANGGGELFF.

The chain is built from TRBV18 and TRBJ2-7; D unclear. From germline, CDR1 is KGHSH and CDR2 LQKENI. The CDR3 sequence is 15 residues long. V lost 2 bases and J 3 bases, leaving 14 bases between the germline ends. The CDR3 DNA sequence: TGTGCCAGCTCACCAATCCGCCGTGGCCACTACGAGCAGTACTTC. This gives the protein CASSPIRRGHYEQYF.

This chain links TRBV25-1 with TRBJ2-7; D may be TRBD1 (6 bases). There are 12 residues in the CDR3. Per germline, CDR1 MGHDK and CDR2 SYGVNS. Trimming took 6 bases from V and 5 from J, leaving 11 bases between them. CDR3 loop: CASSRGWHEQYF. For the CDR3, the DNA is TGTGCCAGCAGCAGGGGTTGGCACGAGCAGTACTTC.

The CDR3 sequence: CATSREGAVEGGNTIYF. The DNA for the CDR3 is TGTGCCACCAGCAGAGAGGGGGCTGTAGAAGGTGGAAACACCATATATTTT. This rearrangement joins TRBV15 to TRBJ1-3; D may be TRBD1 (6 bases). V was pared by 0 bases and J by 3 bases, with 15 bases between. The CDR3 covers 17 residues. CDR1 is LNHNV and CDR2 is YYDKDF in the germline V gene (reference sequence).

The gene calls are TRBV7-2 and TRBJ2-1; TRBD2 matches 13 bases. Trimming cost V 5 bases and J 10 bases; bases outside gene matches: 5. There are 14 residues in the CDR3. Per germline, CDR1 SGHTA and CDR2 FQGNSA. The CDR3 bases are TGTGCCAGCAGCCAGACTAGCGGGAGGAGGGAGCAGTTCTTC. Encoded protein: CASSQTSGRREQFF. Full variable domain (rest looked up from reference TRBV7-2 and TRBJ2-1): GAGVSQSPSNKVTEKGKDVELRCDPISGHTALYWYRQSLGQGLEFLIYFQGNSAPDKSGLPSDRFSAERTGGSVSTLTIQRTQQEDSAVYLCASSQTSGRREQFFGPGTRLTVL.

V is TRBV2 and J is TRBJ2-7; D is unclear. V shed 2 bases and J shed 6 bases, with 8 bases lying between them. This CDR3 region has 12 residues. The germline CDR1 and CDR2 sequences are SNHLY and FYNNEI. The chain's CDR3 is CASSEQGGEQYF. The CDR3 DNA reads TGTGCCAGCAGTGAACAAGGCGGCGAGCAGTACTTC.

The sample holds one count of this clone. The V call is TRBV7-6, the J call TRBJ2-1; D might be TRBD1 or TRBD2, each matching 5 bases. This CDR3 comprises 16 residues. Germline V gene lookup returns CDR1 SGHVS and CDR2 FNYEAQ. Trimming removed 4 bases at V and 7 bases at J, with 20 bases between. CDR3 sequence (DNA): TGTGCCAGCAGCTCGCCATACCTCGGGACCCTAAATGAGCAGTTCTTC. Amino acid sequence: CASSSPYLGTLNEQFF. Together with reference TRBV7-6 and TRBJ2-1, the CDR3 gives the full variable domain: GAGVSQSPRYKVTKRGQDVALRCDPISGHVSLYWYRQALGQGPEFLTYFNYEAQQDKSGLPNDRFSAERPEGSISTLTIQRTEQRDSAMYRCASSSPYLGTLNEQFFGPGTRLTVL.

This rearrangement joins TRBV28 to TRBJ1-1; D possibly corresponds to TRBD1 (6 bases). The CDR3 covers 18 residues. The V end was cut by 3 bases, the J end by 7 bases, with 27 bases between. Germline V gene sequence: CDR1 MDHEN, CDR2 SYDVKM. Here the CDR3 reads CASSFNPDWTATTSEAFF. DNA for the CDR3: TGTGCCAGCAGTTTTAATCCCGATTGGACAGCTACTACAAGTGAAGCTTTCTTT. Full variable domain (missing parts from reference TRBV28 and TRBJ1-1): DVKVTQSSRYLVKRTGEKVFLECVQDMDHENMFWYRQDPGLGLRLIYFSYDVKMKEKGDIPEGYSVSREKKERFSLILESASTNQTSMYLCASSFNPDWTATTSEAFFGQGTRLTVV.

The count of this clone is one. This chain links TRBV14 with TRBJ2-3; the match to TRBD2 covers 7 bases. Trimming at V came to 1 base and at J to 2 bases, leaving 3 bases not matched to a gene. CDR3 length equals 15 residues. Germline V gene sequence: CDR1 SGHDN, CDR2 FVKESK. The CDR3: CASSQAGGPTDTQYF. The CDR3 DNA is TGTGCCAGCAGCCAAGCGGGAGGCCCCACAGATACGCAGTATTTT.

In its sample, this clone was seen once. The chain is built from TRBV5-4 and TRBJ1-2; maybe TRBD1 (5 bases). The CDR3 contains 14 residues. Deletions cut 0 bases from V and 7 bases from J, with 13 bases between. Germline lookup yields CDR1 SGHNT and CDR2 YYREEE (reference sequence). The CDR3 loop reads CASSLDAGSSGYTF. In DNA, the CDR3 is TGTGCCAGCAGCTTGGACGCAGGGAGCAGTGGCTACACCTTC.

The rearrangement joins TRBV6-6 to TRBJ1-1; D is ambiguous. V lost 5 bases, J lost 4 bases, and 17 bases lay in between. The CDR3 has 15 residues. CDR1 MNHNY and CDR2 SVGAGI come from the germline V gene (reference sequence). CDR3 sequence (DNA): TGTGCCAGCAGTCAATCTCCCGGGTGGGGCACTGAAGCTTTCTTT. Translating gives CASSQSPGWGTEAFF.

The chain carries TRBV30 and TRBJ2-3, with D perhaps matching TRBD2 (6 bases). There are 13 residues in the CDR3. V was cut by 5 bases and J by 8 bases, with 17 bases left in between. CDR1 is GTSNPN, CDR2 SVGIG, per germline (reference sequence). The CDR3 reads CAWDGRRSGTQYF. As DNA, the CDR3 is TGTGCCTGGGACGGGAGACGTTCGGGTACGCAGTATTTT.

The V and J genes are TRBV7-9 and TRBJ2-1, with 8 nucleotides matching TRBD1. This CDR3 contains 15 residues. The V segment lost 4 bases and the J segment 4 bases; nucleotides outside the gene matches: 6. The V gene's germline CDR1 is SEHNR and CDR2 FQNEAQ (reference sequence). CDR3 loop: CASSSFRDRYNEQFF. The CDR3 bases are TGTGCCAGCAGCTCATTCCGGGACAGGTACAATGAGCAGTTCTTC.

V usage is TRBV7-9 and J usage is TRBJ2-6; D tentatively fits TRBD1 or TRBD2 (5 bases each). Germline V gene data show CDR1 as SEHNR and CDR2 as FQNEAQ (reference sequence). CDR3 length: 16 amino acids. V gave up 0 bases and J gave up 2 bases, with 8 bases separating them. The CDR3 spells CASSLAVGAGANVLTF. DNA for the CDR3: TGTGCCAGCAGCTTAGCGGTGGGGGCTGGGGCCAACGTCCTGACTTTC.

The rearrangement joins TRBV5-4 to TRBJ2-7; D is perhaps TRBD2 (5 bases). Germline loops: CDR1 SGHNT, CDR2 YYREEE (reference sequence). The CDR3 covers 15 residues. The V gene lost 4 bases and the J gene lost 0 bases, with 14 bases spanning the gap. The CDR3 sequence: CASSISGISSYEQYF. Here the CDR3 DNA reads TGTGCCAGCAGCATTTCCGGGATCAGCTCCTACGAGCAGTACTTC.

On this clone itself: This sample includes further DNA sequences coding for the same CDR3. The V call is TRBV5-1, the J call TRBJ2-7; TRBD1 aligns across 7 bases. J gave up 2 bases and V 0 bases, and 2 bases lay outside the gene matches. This CDR3 is 14 amino acids long. Germline CDR1 SGHRS, CDR2 YFSETQ. CDR3 DNA: TGCGCCAGCAGCTTGGGACAGGGCGCCTACGAGCAGTACTTC. This codes for CASSLGQGAYEQYF.

The CDR3 spells CASSDSLYSYEQYF. CDR3 nucleotide sequence: TGTGCCAGCAGCGACAGTCTTTACTCCTACGAGCAGTACTTC. V is TRBV9 and J is TRBJ2-7; no clear D gene. V lost 3 bases and J 0 bases, leaving 10 bases between the germline ends. The germline V gene has CDR1 SGDLS and CDR2 YYNGEE. This CDR3 is built from 14 residues.

The chain links TRBV4-1 to TRBJ2-3, with 8 bases that match TRBD2. J was trimmed by 1 base and V by 1 base; bases with no gene match: 7. In germline, CDR1 is MGHRA, CDR2 YSYEKL. The CDR3 is 17 residues long. DNA for the CDR3: TGCGCCAGCAGCCAAGTGAGCGGGAGAGGGGGCACAGATACGCAGTATTTT. Translated, it gives CASSQVSGRGGTDTQYF.

The chain couples TRBV29-1 to TRBJ2-5; 7 bases map to TRBD2. CDR3 length equals 15 residues. The junction had 15 bases not matched to a gene; V was cut back by 6 bases and J by 5 bases. CDR1 and CDR2 from the germline V gene are SQVTM and ANQGSEA. The CDR3 bases are TGCAGCGTATCCCCCGGGACTACGGTTGGCGAGACCCAGTACTTC. Translating gives CSVSPGTTVGETQYF.

This rearrangement joins TRBV2 to TRBJ2-1; D unresolved. The CDR3 is 11 residues long. Trimming cost V 3 bases and J 12 bases, with 9 bases left between them. CDR1 SNHLY and CDR2 FYNNEI come from the germline V gene. CDR3 DNA sequence: TGTGCCAGCAGTGACGTGGTCCCGCAGTTCTTC. It is translated as CASSDVVPQFF.

This chain links TRBV5-8 with TRBJ2-1, with unresolved D. Germline CDR1 is SGHTS and CDR2 is YDEGEE. Trimming pared 0 bases from V and 0 bases from J, leaving 7 bases between. The CDR3 covers 15 residues. The CDR3 DNA reads TGTGCCAGCAGCTTGGACCGGAGCTCCTACAATGAGCAGTTCTTC. Encoded protein: CASSLDRSSYNEQFF.

The rearrangement joins TRBV28 to TRBJ2-1, with TRBD2 matching over 7 bases. This CDR3 has 17 amino acids. J lost 4 bases, V lost 6 bases, and 15 bases had no gene match. Germline CDR1 and CDR2: MDHEN and SYDVKM. CDR3 sequence: CASSPLSAGRSYNEQFF. The CDR3 DNA reads TGTGCCAGCAGCCCCCTTTCTGCCGGGAGGTCTTACAATGAGCAGTTCTTC. The variable domain in full, completed from reference TRBV28 and TRBJ2-1, reads DVKVTQSSRYLVKRTGEKVFLECVQDMDHENMFWYRQDPGLGLRLIYFSYDVKMKEKGDIPEGYSVSREKKERFSLILESASTNQTSMYLCASSPLSAGRSYNEQFFGPGTRLTVL.